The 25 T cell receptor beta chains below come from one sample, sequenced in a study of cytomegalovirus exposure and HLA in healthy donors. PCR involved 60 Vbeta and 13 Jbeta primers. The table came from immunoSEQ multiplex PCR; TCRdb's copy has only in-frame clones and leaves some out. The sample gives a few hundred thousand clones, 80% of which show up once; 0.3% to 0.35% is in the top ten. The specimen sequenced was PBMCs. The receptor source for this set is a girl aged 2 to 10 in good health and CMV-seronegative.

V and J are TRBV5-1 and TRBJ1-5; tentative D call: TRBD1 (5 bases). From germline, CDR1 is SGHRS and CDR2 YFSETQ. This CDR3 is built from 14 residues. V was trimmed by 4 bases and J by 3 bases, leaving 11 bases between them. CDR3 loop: CASSRGDLNQPQHF. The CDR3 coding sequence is TGCGCCAGCAGCCGGGGGGACCTCAATCAGCCCCAGCATTTT.

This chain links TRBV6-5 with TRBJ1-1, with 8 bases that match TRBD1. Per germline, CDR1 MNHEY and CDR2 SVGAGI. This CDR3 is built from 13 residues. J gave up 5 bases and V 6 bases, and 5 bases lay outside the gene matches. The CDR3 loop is CASRAQGGTEAFF. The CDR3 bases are TGTGCCAGCAGGGCACAGGGGGGGACTGAAGCTTTCTTT.

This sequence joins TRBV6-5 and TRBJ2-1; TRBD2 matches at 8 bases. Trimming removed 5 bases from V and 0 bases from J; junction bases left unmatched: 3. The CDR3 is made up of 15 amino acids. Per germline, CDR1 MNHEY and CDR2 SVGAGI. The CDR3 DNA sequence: TGTGCCAGCAGTAGAGGGACTAGCTCCTACAATGAGCAGTTCTTC. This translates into CASSRGTSSYNEQFF.

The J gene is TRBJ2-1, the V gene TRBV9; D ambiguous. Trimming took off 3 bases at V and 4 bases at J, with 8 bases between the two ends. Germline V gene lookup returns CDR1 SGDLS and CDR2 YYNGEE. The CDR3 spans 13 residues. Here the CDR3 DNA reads TGTGCCAGCAGCGCTACTGATTACAATGAGCAGTTCTTC. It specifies CASSATDYNEQFF.

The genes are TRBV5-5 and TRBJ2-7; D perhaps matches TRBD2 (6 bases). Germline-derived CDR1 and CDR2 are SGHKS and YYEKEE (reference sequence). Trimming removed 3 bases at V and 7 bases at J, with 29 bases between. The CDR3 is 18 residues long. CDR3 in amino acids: CASSCNRDRGVPYLEQYF. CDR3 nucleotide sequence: TGTGCCAGCAGCTGCAACCGGGACCGCGGGGTCCCCTACTTGGAGCAGTACTTC. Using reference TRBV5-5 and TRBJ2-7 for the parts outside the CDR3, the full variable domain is DAGVTQSPTHLIKTRGQQVTLRCSPISGHKSVSWYQQVLGQGPQFIFQYYEKEERGRGNFPDRFSARQFPNYSSELNVNALLLGDSALYLCASSCNRDRGVPYLEQYFGPGTRLTVT.

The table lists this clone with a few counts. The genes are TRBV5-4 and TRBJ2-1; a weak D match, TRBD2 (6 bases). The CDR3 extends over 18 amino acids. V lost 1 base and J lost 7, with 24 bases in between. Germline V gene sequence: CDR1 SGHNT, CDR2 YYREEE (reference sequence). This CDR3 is CASSLISWPSVVGNEQFF. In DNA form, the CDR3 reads TGTGCCAGCAGCTTGATTTCTTGGCCTAGCGTAGTGGGGAATGAGCAGTTCTTC.

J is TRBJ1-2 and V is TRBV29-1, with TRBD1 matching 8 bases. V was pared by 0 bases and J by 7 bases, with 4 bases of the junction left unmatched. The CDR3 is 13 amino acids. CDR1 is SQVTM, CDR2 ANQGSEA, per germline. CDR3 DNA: TGCAGCGTTGAAGATGGAGACAGGGGTGGCTACACCTTC. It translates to CSVEDGDRGGYTF.

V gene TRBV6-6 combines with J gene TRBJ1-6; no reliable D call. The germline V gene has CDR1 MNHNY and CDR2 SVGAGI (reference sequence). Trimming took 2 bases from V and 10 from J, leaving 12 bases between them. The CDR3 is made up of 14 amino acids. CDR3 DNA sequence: TGTGCCAGCAGTTACACGGCCCTGAGGTCACCCCTCCACTTT. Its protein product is CASSYTALRSPLHF.

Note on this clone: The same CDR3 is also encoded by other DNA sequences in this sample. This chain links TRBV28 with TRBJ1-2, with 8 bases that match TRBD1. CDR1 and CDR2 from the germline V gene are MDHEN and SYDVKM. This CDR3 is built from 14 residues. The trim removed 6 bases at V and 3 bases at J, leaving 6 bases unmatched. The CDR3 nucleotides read TGTGCCAGCAGCTCAGGACAGGGCGACTATGGCTACACCTTC. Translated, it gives CASSSGQGDYGYTF.

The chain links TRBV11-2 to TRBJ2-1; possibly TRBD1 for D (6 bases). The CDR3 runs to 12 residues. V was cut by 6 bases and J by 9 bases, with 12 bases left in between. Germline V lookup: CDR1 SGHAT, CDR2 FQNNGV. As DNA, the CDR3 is TGTGCCAGCAGTAACGCAGGGGTTGAGCAGTTCTTC. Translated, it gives CASSNAGVEQFF.

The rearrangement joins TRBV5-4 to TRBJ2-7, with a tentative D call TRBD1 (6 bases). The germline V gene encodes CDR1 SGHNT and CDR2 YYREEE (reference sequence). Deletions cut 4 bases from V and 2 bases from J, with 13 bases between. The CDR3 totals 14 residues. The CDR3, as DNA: TGTGCCAGCAGCCCGCCGGACAGAACCTACGAGCAGTACTTC. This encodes CASSPPDRTYEQYF.

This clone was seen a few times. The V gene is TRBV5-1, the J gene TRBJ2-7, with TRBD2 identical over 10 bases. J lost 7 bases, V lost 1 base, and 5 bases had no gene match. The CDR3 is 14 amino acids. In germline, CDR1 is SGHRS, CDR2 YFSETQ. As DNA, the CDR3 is TGCGCCAGCAGCTTGCTAGCGGGAGCGGGTGAGCAGTACTTC. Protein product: CASSLLAGAGEQYF.

The DNA for the CDR3 is TGTGCCTGGGCAGGGGTTGGCTACACCTTC. Amino acid sequence: CAWAGVGYTF. The chain uses TRBV30 and TRBJ1-2, with a weak D call TRBD1 (6 bases). The V end lost 5 bases, the J end lost 7 bases, and 8 bases lay between the germline ends. CDR3 size: 10 residues. Germline V gene sequence: CDR1 GTSNPN, CDR2 SVGIG (reference sequence).

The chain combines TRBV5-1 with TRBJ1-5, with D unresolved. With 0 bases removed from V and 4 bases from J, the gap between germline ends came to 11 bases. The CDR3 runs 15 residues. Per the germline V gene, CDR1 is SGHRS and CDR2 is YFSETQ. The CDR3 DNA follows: TGCGCCAGCAGCTTGGAGGGTGGGGAGAATCAGCCCCAGCATTTT. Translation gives CASSLEGGENQPQHF.

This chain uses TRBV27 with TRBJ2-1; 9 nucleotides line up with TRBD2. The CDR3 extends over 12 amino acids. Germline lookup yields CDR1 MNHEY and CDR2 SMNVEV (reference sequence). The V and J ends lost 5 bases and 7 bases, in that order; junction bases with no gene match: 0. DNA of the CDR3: TGTGCCAGCAGTCTAGCGGGGAATGAGCAGTTCTTC. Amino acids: CASSLAGNEQFF.

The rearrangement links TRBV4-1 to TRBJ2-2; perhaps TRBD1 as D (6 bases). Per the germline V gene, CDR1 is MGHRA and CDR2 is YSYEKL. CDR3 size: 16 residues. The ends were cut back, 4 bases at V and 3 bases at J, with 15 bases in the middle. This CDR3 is CASSLDGQTDTGELFF. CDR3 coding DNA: TGCGCCAGCAGCCTTGACGGACAGACAGACACCGGGGAGCTGTTTTTT.

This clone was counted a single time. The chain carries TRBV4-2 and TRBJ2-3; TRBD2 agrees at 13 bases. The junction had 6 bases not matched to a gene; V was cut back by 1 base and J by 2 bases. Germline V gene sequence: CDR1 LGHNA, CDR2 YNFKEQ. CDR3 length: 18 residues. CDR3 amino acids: CASSQVWTSGSPTDTQYF. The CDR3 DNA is TGTGCCAGCAGCCAAGTCTGGACTAGCGGGAGCCCCACAGATACGCAGTATTTT.

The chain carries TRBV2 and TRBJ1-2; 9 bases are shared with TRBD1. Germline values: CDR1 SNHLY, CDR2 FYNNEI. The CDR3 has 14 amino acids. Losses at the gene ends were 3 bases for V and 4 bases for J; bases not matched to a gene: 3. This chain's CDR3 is CASSEGTGPYGYTF. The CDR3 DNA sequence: TGTGCCAGCAGTGAGGGGACAGGGCCCTATGGCTACACCTTC.

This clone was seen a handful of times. This CDR3 reads CASGFQREIRYEQYF. CDR3 nucleotide sequence: TGTGCTAGTGGTTTTCAGCGGGAGATCCGATACGAGCAGTACTTC. The chain has TRBV12-5 and TRBJ2-7, with 8 positions matching TRBD2. J gave up 4 bases and V 3 bases, and 8 bases lay outside the gene matches. This CDR3 comprises 15 residues. CDR1 is LGHNT and CDR2 is FRNRAP in the germline V gene. The full variable domain, in which reference TRBV12-5 and TRBJ2-7 provide the parts outside the CDR3, is DARVTQTPRHKVTEMGQEVTMRCQPILGHNTVFWYRQTMMQGLELLAYFRNRAPLDDSGMPKDRFSAEMPDATLATLKIQPSEPRDSAVYFCASGFQREIRYEQYFGPGTRLTVT.

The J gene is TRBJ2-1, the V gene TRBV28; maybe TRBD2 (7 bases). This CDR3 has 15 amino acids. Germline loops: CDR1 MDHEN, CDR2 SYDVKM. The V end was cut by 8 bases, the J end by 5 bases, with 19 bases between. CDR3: CASRRGGGSHNEQFF. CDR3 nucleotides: TGTGCCAGCCGGAGAGGGGGGGGAAGTCACAATGAGCAGTTCTTC.

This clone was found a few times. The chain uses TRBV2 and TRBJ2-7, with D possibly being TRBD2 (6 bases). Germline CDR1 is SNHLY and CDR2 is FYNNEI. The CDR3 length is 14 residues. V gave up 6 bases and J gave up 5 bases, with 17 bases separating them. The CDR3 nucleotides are TGTGCCAGCAGGCCCCCTAGCGTCTACCACGAGCAGTACTTC. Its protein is CASRPPSVYHEQYF. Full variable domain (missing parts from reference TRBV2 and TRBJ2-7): EPEVTQTPSHQVTQMGQEVILRCVPISNHLYFYWYRQILGQKVEFLVSFYNNEISEKSEIFDDQFSVERPDGSNFTLKIRSTKLEDSAMYFCASRPPSVYHEQYFGPGTRLTVT.

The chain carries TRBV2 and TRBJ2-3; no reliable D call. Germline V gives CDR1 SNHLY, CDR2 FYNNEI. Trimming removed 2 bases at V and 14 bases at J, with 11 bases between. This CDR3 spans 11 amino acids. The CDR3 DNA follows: TGTGCCAGCAGTGAAACCCGAGCGCCGTATTTT. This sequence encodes CASSETRAPYF.

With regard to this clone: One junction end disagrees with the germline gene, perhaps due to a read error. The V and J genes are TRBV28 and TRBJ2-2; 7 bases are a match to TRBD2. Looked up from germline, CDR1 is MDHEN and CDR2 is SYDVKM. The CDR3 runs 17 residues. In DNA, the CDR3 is TGTGCCAGCAGATCACTAGCGCCGAGGGTAAACACCAGGGAGCTGTTTTTT. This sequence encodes CASRSLAPRVNTRELFF.

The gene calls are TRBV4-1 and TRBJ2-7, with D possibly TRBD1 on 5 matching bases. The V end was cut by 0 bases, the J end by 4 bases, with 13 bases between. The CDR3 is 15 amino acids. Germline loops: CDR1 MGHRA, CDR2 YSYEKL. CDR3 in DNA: TGCGCCAGCAGCCAAGAAAGGGCAGGGTGGTACGAGCAGTACTTC. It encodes CASSQERAGWYEQYF.

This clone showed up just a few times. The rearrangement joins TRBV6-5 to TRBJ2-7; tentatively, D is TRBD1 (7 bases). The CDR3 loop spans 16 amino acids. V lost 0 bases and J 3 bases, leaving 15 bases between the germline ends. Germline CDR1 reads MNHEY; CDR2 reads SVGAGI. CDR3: CASSYSTGQGGYEQYF. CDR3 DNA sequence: TGTGCCAGCAGTTACTCGACAGGGCAGGGAGGCTACGAGCAGTACTTC.